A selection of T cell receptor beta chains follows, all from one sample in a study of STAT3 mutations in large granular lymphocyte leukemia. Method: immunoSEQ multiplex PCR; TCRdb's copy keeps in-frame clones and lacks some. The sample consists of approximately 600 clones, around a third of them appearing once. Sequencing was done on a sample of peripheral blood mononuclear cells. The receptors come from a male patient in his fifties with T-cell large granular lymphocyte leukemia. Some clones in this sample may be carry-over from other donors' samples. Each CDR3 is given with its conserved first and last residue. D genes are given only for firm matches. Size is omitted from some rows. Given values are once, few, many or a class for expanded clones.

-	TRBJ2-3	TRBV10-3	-	TGTGCCATCAGTGAGGGTCGGGAGAGAGATACGCAGTATTTT	CAISEGRERDTQYF
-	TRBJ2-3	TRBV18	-	TGTGCCAGCTCACCGAGTTTTGGAGATACGCAGTATTTT	CASSPSFGDTQYF
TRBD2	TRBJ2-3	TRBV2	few	TGTGCCAGCAACCGAGCGGGAGGCCCCCGACCGCAGTATTTT	CASNRAGGPRPQYF
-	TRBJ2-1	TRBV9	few	TGTGCCAGCAGCGTAGAATCCAATGAGCAGTTCTTC	CASSVESNEQFF
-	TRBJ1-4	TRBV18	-	TGTGCCAGCTCACCGGACGGAGGAAATGAAAAACTGTTTTTT	CASSPDGGNEKLFF
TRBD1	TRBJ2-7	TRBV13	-	TGTGCCAGCAGTGGGACAGGGTTGTCCTACGAGCAGTACTTC	CASSGTGLSYEQYF
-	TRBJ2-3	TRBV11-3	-	TGTGCCAGCAGCTTAAACACAGATACGCAGTATTTT	CASSLNTDTQYF
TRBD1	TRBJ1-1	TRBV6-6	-	TGTGCCAGCAGTCCGACAGGGGGGAACACTGAAGCTTTCTTT	CASSPTGGNTEAFF
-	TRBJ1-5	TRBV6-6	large	TGTGCCAGCAGTTCCACGGGGGCTAATCAGCCCCAGCATTTT	CASSSTGANQPQHF
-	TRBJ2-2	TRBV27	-	TGTGCCAGCAGTGCCGGGACACATTTCACCGGGGAGCTGTTTTTT	CASSAGTHFTGELFF
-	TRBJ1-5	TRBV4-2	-	TGTGCCAGCAGCCAACCCGACAGGAATCAGCCCCAGCATTTT	CASSQPDRNQPQHF
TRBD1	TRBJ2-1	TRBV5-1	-	TGCGCCAGCAGCACCGGACAGGGCGCAATAGCTGAGCAGTTCTTC	CASSTGQGAIAEQFF
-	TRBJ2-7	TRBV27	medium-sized	TGTGCCAGCAGCCCGACTAGTGCGGGGGAGCAGTACTTC	CASSPTSAGEQYF
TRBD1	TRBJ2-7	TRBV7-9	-	TGTGCCAGCAGCTTAATTCAGACAGGGTCTTTCGACGAGCAGTACTTC	CASSLIQTGSFDEQYF
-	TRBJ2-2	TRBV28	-	TGTGCCAGCAGTTTAAGAGGGACCGGGGAGCTGTTTTTT	CASSLRGTGELFF
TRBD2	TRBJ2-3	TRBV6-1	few	TGTGCCAGCAGTGAAGCGGGCGGGGGATCCCCTAGCACAGATACGCAGTATTTT	CASSEAGGGSPSTDTQYF
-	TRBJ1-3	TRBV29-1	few	TGCAGCGTCGGACAGTCGGGAAACACCATATATTTT	CSVGQSGNTIYF
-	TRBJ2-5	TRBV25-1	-	TGTGCCAGGAGCTCGGGGGAGACCCAGTACTTC	CARSSGETQYF
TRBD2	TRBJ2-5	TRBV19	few	TGTGCCAGTAGTAGGGGAGCGGGAGCATCAAGGACCCAGTACTTC	CASSRGAGASRTQYF
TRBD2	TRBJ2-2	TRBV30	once	TGTGCCTGGAGTCTCAGGGGACTAGCATTCACCGGGGAGCTGTTTTTT	CAWSLRGLAFTGELFF
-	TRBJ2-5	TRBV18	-	TGTGCCAGCTCACCAGAGGGGGTTGCGACCCAGTACTTC	CASSPEGVATQYF